The clone carrying this TCR beta chain was counted between two and nine times. This sample was taken from a study of cytomegalovirus exposure and HLA in healthy donors. Overall study context: Approximately 180 million T cells yielded more than 90 million unique TCR beta sequences, as an earlier analysis found.

A multiplex PCR was run with 60 Vbeta primers and 13 Jbeta primers. Generated by immunoSEQ multiplex PCR, the TCRdb table keeps only in-frame clones and is missing some. The sample has 140,000 or so clones; around a tenth are singletons. The sample taken for sequencing was PBMCs. The sequence was collected from a male donor in good health and CMV-seronegative.

CDR3: CASSFTGDTEAFF. The CDR3 region has the DNA TGTGCCAGCAGCTTTACGGGGGACACTGAAGCTTTCTTT. The chain uses TRBV7-3 and TRBJ1-1; TRBD1 might be the D (5 bases). V lost 3 bases and J lost 3, with 8 bases in between. Germline V CDR1 and CDR2: SGHTA, FQGTGA. The CDR3 runs to 13 residues.